This T cell receptor beta chain is from a study of cytomegalovirus exposure and HLA in healthy donors. Study background: A previous analysis identified 100 million to 120 million unique TCR beta sequences derived from 180 million or so T cells. Unique TCRs numbering around 80 million, obtained from HLA-typed donors, made up an early data release. Study-level results: A link between a missense DCLRE1C variant and TCR beta V- and J-gene trimming emerged from a later analysis.

The study ran its PCR with 60 Vbeta and 13 Jbeta primers. TCRdb's copy holds only in-frame clones and misses some; the assay was immunoSEQ multiplex PCR. The repertoire includes around 130,000 clones, approximately 80% of them detected once, and more than 2.5% sits in the top ten. Donors were ostensibly healthy at sampling, although undocumented immune exposures were probable. Trimming cost V 4 bases and J 2 bases; bases outside gene matches: 4. The germline V gene has CDR1 KGHSH and CDR2 LQKENI. The CDR3 has 15 amino acids. A note on this clone: Its antigen is undetermined.

The rearrangement uses TRBV18 and TRBJ2-7, with 11 positions matching TRBD2. The sequence came from a male donor in good health and CMV-seronegative. Sequencing was performed on PBMCs. This CDR3 reads CASSLGLAVTYEQYF. In DNA, the CDR3 is TGTGCCAGCTCACTGGGACTAGCGGTAACCTACGAGCAGTACTTC.